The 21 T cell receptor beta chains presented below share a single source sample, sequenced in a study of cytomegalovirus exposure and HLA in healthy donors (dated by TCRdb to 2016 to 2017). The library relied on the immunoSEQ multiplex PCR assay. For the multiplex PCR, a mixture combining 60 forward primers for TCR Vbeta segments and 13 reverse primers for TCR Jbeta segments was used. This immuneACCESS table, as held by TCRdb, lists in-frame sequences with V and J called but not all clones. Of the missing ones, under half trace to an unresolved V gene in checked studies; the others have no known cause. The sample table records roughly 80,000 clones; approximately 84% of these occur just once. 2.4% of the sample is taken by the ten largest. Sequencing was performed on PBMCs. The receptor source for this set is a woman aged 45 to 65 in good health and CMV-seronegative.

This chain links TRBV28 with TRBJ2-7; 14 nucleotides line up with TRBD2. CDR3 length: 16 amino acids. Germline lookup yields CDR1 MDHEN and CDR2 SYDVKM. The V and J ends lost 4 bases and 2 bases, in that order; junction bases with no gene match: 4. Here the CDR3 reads CASSSLGLAGAYEQYF. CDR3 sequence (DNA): TGTGCCAGCAGTTCCCTGGGACTAGCGGGAGCCTACGAGCAGTACTTC.

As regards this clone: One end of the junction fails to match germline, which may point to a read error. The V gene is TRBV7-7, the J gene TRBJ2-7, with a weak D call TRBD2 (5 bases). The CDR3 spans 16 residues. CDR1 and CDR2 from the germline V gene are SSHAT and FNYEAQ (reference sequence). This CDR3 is CASSLSVTAGRYEQYF. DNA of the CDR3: TGTGCTAGCAGCCTTAGCGTAACCGCAGGAAGGTACGAGCAGTACTTC.

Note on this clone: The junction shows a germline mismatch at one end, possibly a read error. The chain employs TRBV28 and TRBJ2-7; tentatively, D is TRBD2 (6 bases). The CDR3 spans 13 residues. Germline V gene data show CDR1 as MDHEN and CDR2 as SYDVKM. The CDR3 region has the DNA TGTGCCAGCAGTTATGGACTATCCTCCGAGCAGTACTTC. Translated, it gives CASSYGLSSEQYF.

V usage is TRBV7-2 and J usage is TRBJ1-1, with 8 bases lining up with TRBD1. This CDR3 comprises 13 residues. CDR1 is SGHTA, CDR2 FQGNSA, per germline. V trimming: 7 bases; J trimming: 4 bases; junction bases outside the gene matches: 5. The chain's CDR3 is CASTETGVTEAFF. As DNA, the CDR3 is TGTGCCAGCACCGAGACAGGGGTCACTGAAGCTTTCTTT.

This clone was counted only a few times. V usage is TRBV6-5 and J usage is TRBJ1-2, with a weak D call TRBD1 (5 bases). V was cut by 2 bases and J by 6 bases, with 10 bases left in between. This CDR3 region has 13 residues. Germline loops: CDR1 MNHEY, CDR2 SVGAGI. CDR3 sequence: CASSYQGGDGYTF. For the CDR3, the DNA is TGTGCCAGCAGTTACCAGGGAGGGGATGGCTACACCTTC.

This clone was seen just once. The CDR3 reads CASSKRESSYEQYF. In DNA, the CDR3 is TGTGCCAGCAGCAAGCGGGAGAGTAGCTACGAGCAGTACTTC. This chain uses TRBV5-4 with TRBJ2-7; 8 nucleotides agree with TRBD2. The V and J ends lost 4 bases and 3 bases, in that order; junction bases with no gene match: 6. Germline CDR1 reads SGHNT; CDR2 reads YYREEE (reference sequence). CDR3 length: 14 amino acids.

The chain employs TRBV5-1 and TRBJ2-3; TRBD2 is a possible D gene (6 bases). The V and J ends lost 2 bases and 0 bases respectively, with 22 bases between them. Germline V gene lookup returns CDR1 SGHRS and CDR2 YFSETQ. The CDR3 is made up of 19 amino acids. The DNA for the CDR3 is TGCGCCAGCAGCTTCGGAGGGGTAGCTAGCGCCTATAGCACAGATACGCAGTATTTT. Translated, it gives CASSFGGVASAYSTDTQYF.

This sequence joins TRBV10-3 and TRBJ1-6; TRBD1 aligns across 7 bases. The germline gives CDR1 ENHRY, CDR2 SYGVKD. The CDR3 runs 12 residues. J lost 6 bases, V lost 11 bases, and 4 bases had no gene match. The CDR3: CAVQGGNSPLHF. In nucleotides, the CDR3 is TGTGCCGTTCAGGGGGGTAATTCACCCCTCCACTTT.

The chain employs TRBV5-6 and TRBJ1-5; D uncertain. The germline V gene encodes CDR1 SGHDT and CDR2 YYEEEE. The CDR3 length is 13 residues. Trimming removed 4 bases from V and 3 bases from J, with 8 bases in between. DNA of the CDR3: TGTGCCAGCAGCAGAGATCCCAATCAGCCCCAGCATTTT. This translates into CASSRDPNQPQHF.

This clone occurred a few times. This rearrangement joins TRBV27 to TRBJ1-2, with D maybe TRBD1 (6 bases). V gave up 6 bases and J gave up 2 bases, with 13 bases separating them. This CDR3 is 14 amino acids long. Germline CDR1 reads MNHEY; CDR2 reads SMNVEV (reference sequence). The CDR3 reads CASSMVGGNYGYTF. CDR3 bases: TGTGCCAGCAGCATGGTTGGGGGCAACTATGGCTACACCTTC.

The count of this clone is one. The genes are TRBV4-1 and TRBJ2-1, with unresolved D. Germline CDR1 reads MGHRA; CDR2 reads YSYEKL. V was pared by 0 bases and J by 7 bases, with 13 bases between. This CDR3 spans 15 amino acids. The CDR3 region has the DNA TGCGCCAGCAGCCAAGATTTCGACATTTATAATGAGCAGTTCTTC. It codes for CASSQDFDIYNEQFF.

This CDR3 reads CASSLQGFGNQPQHF. The CDR3 DNA reads as TGTGCCAGCAGTTTACAGGGGTTTGGCAATCAGCCCCAGCATTTT. V gene TRBV27 combines with J gene TRBJ1-5, with D possibly matching TRBD1 (6 bases). Germline values: CDR1 MNHEY, CDR2 SMNVEV (reference sequence). CDR3 length: 15 residues. V lost 2 bases and J lost 2, with 10 bases in between.

Here the CDR3 DNA reads TGTGCCAGCAGCTTTCGCGGTGAAGAGACCCAGTACTTC. Protein: CASSFRGEETQYF. This rearrangement joins TRBV5-4 to TRBJ2-5; D unresolved. V lost 2 bases, J lost 3 bases, and 8 bases lay in between. Germline CDR1 SGHNT, CDR2 YYREEE (reference sequence). The CDR3 sequence is 13 residues long.

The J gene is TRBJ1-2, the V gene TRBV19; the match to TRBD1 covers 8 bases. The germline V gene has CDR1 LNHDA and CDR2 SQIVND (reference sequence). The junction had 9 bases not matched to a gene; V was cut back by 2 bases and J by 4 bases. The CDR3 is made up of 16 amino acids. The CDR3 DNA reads TGTGCCAGTAGTATACAATCCGGGACAGGAACCTATGGCTACACCTTC. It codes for CASSIQSGTGTYGYTF.

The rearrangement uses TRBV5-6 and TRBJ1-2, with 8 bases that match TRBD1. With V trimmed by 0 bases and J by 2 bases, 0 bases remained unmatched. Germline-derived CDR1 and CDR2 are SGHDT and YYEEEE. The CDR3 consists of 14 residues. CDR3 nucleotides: TGTGCCAGCAGCTTGGACAGGGGGAACTATGGCTACACCTTC. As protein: CASSLDRGNYGYTF.

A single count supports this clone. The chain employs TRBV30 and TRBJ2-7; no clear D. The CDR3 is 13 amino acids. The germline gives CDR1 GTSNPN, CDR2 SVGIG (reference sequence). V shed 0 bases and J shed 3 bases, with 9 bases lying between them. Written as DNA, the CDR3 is TGTGCCTGGAGTGTTAACTCCTACTACGAGCAGTACGTC. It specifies CAWSVNSYYEQYV.

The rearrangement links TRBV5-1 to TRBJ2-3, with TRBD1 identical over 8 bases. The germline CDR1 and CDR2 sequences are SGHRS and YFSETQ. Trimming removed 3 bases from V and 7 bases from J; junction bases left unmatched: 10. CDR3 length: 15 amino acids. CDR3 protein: CASSSGDRSTNTQYF. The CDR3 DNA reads TGCGCCAGCAGCTCGGGGGACAGGTCGACAAATACGCAGTATTTT. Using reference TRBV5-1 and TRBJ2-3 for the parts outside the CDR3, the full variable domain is KAGVTQTPRYLIKTRGQQVTLSCSPISGHRSVSWYQQTPGQGLQFLFEYFSETQRNKGNFPGRFSGRQFSNSRSEMNVSTLELGDSALYLCASSSGDRSTNTQYFGPGTRLTVL.

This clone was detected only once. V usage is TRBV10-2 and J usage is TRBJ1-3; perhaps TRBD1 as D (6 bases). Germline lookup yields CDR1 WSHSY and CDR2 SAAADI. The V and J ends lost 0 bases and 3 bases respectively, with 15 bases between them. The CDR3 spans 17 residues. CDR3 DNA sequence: TGCGCCAGCAGTGAGTCTACAGGGAATTTAGGTGGAAACACCATATATTTT. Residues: CASSESTGNLGGNTIYF.

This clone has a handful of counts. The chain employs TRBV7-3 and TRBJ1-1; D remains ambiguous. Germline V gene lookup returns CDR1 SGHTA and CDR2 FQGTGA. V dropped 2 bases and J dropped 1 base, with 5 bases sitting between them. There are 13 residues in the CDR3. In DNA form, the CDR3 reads TGTGCCAGCAGCTTAGAGGAGAACACTGAAGCTTTCTTT. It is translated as CASSLEENTEAFF.

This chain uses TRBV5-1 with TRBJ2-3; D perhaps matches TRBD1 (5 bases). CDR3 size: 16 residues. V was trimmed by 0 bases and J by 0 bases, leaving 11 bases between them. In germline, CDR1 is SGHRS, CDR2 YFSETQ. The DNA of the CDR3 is TGCGCCAGCAGCTTGGGGACACGACGTAGCACAGATACGCAGTATTTT. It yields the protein CASSLGTRRSTDTQYF.

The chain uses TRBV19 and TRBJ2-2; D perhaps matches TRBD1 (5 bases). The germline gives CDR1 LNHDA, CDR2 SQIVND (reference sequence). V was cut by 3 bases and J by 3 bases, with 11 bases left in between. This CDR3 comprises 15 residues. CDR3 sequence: CASSMSGPHTGELFF. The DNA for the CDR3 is TGTGCCAGTAGTATGTCAGGGCCCCACACCGGGGAGCTGTTTTTT.